Detailed here is one TCR beta chain. Germline CDR1 and CDR2: SEHNR and FQNEAQ (reference sequence). V dropped 0 bases and J dropped 4; count of bases not matched to a gene: 5. This CDR3 is 16 amino acids long. The sample is drawn from a study of T-cell reconstitution after alpha-beta-depleted transplantation in children. Unique molecular identifiers were incorporated into the prepared TCRbeta library. TCRdb fed the PCR reads into MiXCR, producing one record per CDR3 protein. The data contain roughly 500,000 distinct CDR3 sequences, roughly 18% of them seen just once; the ten biggest clones take up roughly 3.3%.

The chain joins TRBV7-9 to TRBJ2-1; TRBD1 matches 8 bases. This sequence was found in a human donor who donated a stem cell graft to a child with acute lymphoblastic leukemia. Sequencing was performed on PBMCs from the stem cell graft donor, taken from the stem cell graft. CDR3 protein: CASSLAGRGLYNEQFF. CDR3 in DNA: TGTGCCAGCAGCTTAGCTGGCAGGGGGCTGTACAATGAGCAGTTCTTC.